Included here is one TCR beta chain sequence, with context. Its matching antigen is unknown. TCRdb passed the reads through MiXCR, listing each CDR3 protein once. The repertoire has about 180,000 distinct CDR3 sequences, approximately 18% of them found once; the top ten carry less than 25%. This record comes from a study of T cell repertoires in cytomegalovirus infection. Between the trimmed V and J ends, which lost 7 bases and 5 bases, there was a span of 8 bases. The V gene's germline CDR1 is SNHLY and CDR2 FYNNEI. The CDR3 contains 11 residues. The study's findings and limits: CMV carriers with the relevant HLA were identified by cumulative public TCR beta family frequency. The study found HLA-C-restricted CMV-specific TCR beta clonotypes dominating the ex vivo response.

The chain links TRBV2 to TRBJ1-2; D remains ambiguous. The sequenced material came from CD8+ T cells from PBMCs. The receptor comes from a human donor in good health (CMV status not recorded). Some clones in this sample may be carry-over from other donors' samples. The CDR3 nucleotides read TGTGCCAGCAAGACACAGTATGGCTACACCTTC. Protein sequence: CASKTQYGYTF.